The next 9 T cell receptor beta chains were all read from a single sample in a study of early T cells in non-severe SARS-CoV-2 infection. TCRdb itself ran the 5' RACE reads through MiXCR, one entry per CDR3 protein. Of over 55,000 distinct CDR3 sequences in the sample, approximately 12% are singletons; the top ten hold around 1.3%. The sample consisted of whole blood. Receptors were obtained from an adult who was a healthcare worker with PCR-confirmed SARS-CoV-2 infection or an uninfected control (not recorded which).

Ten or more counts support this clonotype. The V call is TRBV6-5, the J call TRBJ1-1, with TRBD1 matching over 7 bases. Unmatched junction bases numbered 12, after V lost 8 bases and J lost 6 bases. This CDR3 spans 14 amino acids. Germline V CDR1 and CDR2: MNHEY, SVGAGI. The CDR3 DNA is TGTGCCAGCCTACCGAGGAGGCAGGGGGCTGAAGCTTTCTTT. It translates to CASLPRRQGAEAFF.

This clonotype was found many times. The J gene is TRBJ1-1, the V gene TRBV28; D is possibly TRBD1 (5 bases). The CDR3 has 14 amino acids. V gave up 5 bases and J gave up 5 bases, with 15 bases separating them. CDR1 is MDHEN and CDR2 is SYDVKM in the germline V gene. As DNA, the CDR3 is TGTGCCAGCAGTCGCCCCTGGGGGTATACTGAAGCTTTCTTT. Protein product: CASSRPWGYTEAFF. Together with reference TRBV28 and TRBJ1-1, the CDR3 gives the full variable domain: DVKVTQSSRYLVKRTGEKVFLECVQDMDHENMFWYRQDPGLGLRLIYFSYDVKMKEKGDIPEGYSVSREKKERFSLILESASTNQTSMYLCASSRPWGYTEAFFGQGTRLTVV.

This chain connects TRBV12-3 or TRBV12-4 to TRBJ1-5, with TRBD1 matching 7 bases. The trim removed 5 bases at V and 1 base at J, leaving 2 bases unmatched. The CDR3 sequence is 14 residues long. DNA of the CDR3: TGTGCCAGCAGTAAGGGACAGAGCAATCAGCCCCAGCATTTT. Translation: CASSKGQSNQPQHF.

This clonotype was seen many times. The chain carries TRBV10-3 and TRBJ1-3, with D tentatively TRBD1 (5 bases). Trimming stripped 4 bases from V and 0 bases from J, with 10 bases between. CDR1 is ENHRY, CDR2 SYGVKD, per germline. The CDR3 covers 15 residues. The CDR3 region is CAISAGTNSGNTIYF. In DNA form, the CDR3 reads TGTGCCATCAGTGCGGGGACCAACTCTGGAAACACCATATATTTT.

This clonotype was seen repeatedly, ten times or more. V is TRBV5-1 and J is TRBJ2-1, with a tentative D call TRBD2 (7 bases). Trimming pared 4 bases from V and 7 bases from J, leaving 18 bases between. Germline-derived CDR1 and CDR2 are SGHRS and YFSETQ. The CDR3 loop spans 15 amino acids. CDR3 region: CASSDVGGQRNEQFF. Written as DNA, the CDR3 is TGCGCCAGCAGCGACGTGGGGGGGCAGAGGAATGAGCAGTTCTTC. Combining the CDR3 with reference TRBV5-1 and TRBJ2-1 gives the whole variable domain KAGVTQTPRYLIKTRGQQVTLSCSPISGHRSVSWYQQTPGQGLQFLFEYFSETQRNKGNFPGRFSGRQFSNSRSEMNVSTLELGDSALYLCASSDVGGQRNEQFFGPGTRLTVL.

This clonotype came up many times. Written as DNA, the CDR3 is TGTGCCATCAAAGGGAACACTGAAGCTTTCTTT. Protein sequence: CAIKGNTEAFF. The chain joins TRBV10-3 to TRBJ1-1; D unclear. The CDR3 consists of 11 residues. The germline V gene encodes CDR1 ENHRY and CDR2 SYGVKD. Trimming took off 7 bases at V and 1 base at J, with 4 bases between the two ends.

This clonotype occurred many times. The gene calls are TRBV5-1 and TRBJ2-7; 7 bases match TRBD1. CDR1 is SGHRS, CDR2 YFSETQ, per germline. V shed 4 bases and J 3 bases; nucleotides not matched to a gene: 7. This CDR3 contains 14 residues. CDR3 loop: CASSQQTGFYEQYF. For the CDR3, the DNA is TGCGCCAGCAGCCAACAGACAGGGTTCTACGAGCAGTACTTC.

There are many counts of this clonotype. CDR3 DNA sequence: TGTGCCAGCAGCTTTCCGGAAGGGAGGACTAGCTTCAATGAGCAGTTCTTC. Protein: CASSFPEGRTSFNEQFF. The J gene is TRBJ2-1, the V gene TRBV11-2; 8 bases align to TRBD2. Germline CDR1 reads SGHAT; CDR2 reads FQNNGV. The CDR3 covers 17 residues. V lost 3 bases and J lost 6; bases outside the gene matches: 13.

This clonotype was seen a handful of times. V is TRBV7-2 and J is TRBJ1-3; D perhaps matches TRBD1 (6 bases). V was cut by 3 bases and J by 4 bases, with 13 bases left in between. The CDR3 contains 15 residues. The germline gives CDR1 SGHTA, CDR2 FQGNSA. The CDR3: CASSFTGTRGNTIYF. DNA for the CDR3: TGTGCCAGCAGCTTTACCGGGACACGCGGAAACACCATATATTTT.